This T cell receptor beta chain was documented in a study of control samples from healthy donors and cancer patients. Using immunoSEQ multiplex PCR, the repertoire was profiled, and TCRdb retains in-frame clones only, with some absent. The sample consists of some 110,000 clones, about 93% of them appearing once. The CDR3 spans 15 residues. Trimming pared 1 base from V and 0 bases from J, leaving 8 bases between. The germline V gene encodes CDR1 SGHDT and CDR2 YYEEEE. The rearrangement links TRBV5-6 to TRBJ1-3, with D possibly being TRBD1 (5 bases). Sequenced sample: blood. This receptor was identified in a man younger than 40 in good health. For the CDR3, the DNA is TGTGCCAGCAGCTTGACAGGATTCTCTGGAAACACCATATATTTT. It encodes CASSLTGFSGNTIYF.